The 19 T cell receptor beta chains below all came from one sample that was sequenced in a study of blood T cell repertoires in COVID-19. This table comes from immunoSEQ multiplex PCR, and its TCRdb copy is limited to in-frame clones, with some not included. The sample holds more than 250,000 clones; about 90% are singletons and the top ten take approximately 5.3%. Sequencing was performed on PBMCs or T cells enriched from blood (not recorded which). These receptors were obtained from a woman in her thirties who had recovered from COVID-19.

The chain employs TRBV7-9 and TRBJ2-7; the D gene is possibly TRBD2 (6 bases). There are 16 residues in the CDR3. Trimming took off 1 base at V and 0 bases at J, with 13 bases between the two ends. Germline V CDR1 and CDR2: SEHNR, FQNEAQ (reference sequence). The CDR3 loop is CASSLDAGTFSYEQYF. The CDR3 DNA reads TGTGCCAGCAGCTTAGATGCGGGGACGTTCTCCTACGAGCAGTACTTC.

DNA for the CDR3: TGTGCCAGCAGCTTGAAACGGCGGGGCTATGGCTACACCTTC. The encoded protein is CASSLKRRGYGYTF. The chain recombines TRBV5-8 with TRBJ1-2; D gene uncertain. The germline CDR1 and CDR2 sequences are SGHTS and YDEGEE. The CDR3 is 14 amino acids. V was trimmed by 1 base and J by 4 bases, leaving 11 bases between them.

The rearrangement joins TRBV10-1 to TRBJ1-1; TRBD1 might be the D (5 bases). Germline values: CDR1 WNHNN, CDR2 SYGVQD (reference sequence). Trimming removed 7 bases at V and 4 bases at J, with 25 bases between. The CDR3 consists of 17 residues. The CDR3 sequence: CASKGSEKGPLSTEAFF. CDR3 DNA: TGCGCCAGCAAAGGGTCTGAGAAGGGGCCCCTGAGCACTGAAGCTTTCTTT.

This clone was observed a few times. This chain links TRBV7-9 with TRBJ1-3; D is undetermined. Germline CDR1 is SEHNR and CDR2 is FQNEAQ (reference sequence). CDR3 length: 15 amino acids. Between the trimmed V and J ends, which lost 5 bases and 2 bases, there was a span of 13 bases. The chain's CDR3 is CASSNNGVAGNTIYF. In DNA form, the CDR3 reads TGTGCCAGCAGCAACAACGGGGTTGCTGGAAACACCATATATTTT. Full variable domain (rest looked up from reference TRBV7-9 and TRBJ1-3): DTGVSQNPRHKITKRGQNVTFRCDPISEHNRLYWYRQTLGQGPEFLTYFQNEAQLEKSRLLSDRFSAERPKGSFSTLEIQRTEQGDSAMYLCASSNNGVAGNTIYFGEGSWLTVV.

The chain joins TRBV3-1 (or the pseudogene TRBV3-2) to TRBJ2-7, with D possibly TRBD1 on 6 matching bases. Germline loops: CDR1 LGHDT, CDR2 YNNKEL (reference sequence). Trimming took 6 bases from V and 3 from J, leaving 18 bases between them. The CDR3 spans 15 residues. CDR3 protein: CASRASGVNGYEQYF. The CDR3 DNA reads as TGTGCCAGCAGGGCCTCAGGGGTCAACGGCTACGAGCAGTACTTC.

The V and J genes are TRBV5-3 and TRBJ2-3; the match to TRBD2 covers 11 bases. TRBV5-3 is designated an ORF whose function remains uncertain. Trimming removed 4 bases from V and 2 bases from J; junction bases left unmatched: 3. The CDR3 sequence is 15 residues long. CDR3 loop: CARSPSGGNTDTQYF. The CDR3 nucleotides read TGTGCCAGAAGCCCTAGCGGGGGGAACACAGATACGCAGTATTTT.

The chain uses TRBV20-1 and TRBJ1-6; D may be TRBD1 (5 bases). V lost 5 bases to trimming and J lost 6 bases, with 17 bases between them. The CDR3 totals 15 residues. Germline V gives CDR1 DFQATT, CDR2 SNEGSKA (reference sequence). CDR3 sequence reads: CSAGGGGASNSPLHF. The CDR3 DNA sequence: TGCAGTGCTGGTGGTGGAGGGGCTTCTAATTCACCCCTCCACTTT.

The V call is TRBV6-5, the J call TRBJ1-2, with unresolved D. CDR3 length: 14 residues. V lost 5 bases and J 8 bases, leaving 18 bases between the germline ends. Germline assignment: CDR1 MNHEY and CDR2 SVGAGI. DNA for the CDR3: TGTGCCAGCAGTCATGCCGGCAGGTTTGGGGGCTACACCTTC. Protein product: CASSHAGRFGGYTF.

This sequence joins TRBV7-2 and TRBJ2-5; 15 nucleotides agree with TRBD2. The CDR3 is 15 residues long. With V trimmed by 5 bases and J by 9 bases, 7 bases remained unmatched. CDR1 and CDR2 (germline): SGHTA, FQGNSA. The CDR3, as DNA: TGTGCCAGCAGCCTCAGGACTAGCGGGGGGGCGGCCCAGTACTTC. Translated: CASSLRTSGGAAQYF.

The J gene is TRBJ2-7, the V gene TRBV21-1; TRBD1, as called in the table, went unchecked against the DNA. TRBV21-1 represents a pseudogene. The CDR3 is made up of 16 amino acids. In nucleotides, the CDR3 is TGTGCCAGCAGCGGGCGTTATGGGACAGACTACTACGAGCAGTACTTC. Its protein is CASSGRYGTDYYEQYF.

The V gene is TRBV28, the J gene TRBJ1-3; D not certain. Deletions cut 2 bases from V and 7 bases from J, with 12 bases between. There are 14 residues in the CDR3. Germline V gene data show CDR1 as MDHEN and CDR2 as SYDVKM. The chain's CDR3 is CASSLIAETNTIYF. CDR3 in DNA: TGTGCCAGCAGTTTAATCGCGGAGACTAACACCATATATTTT.

The chain uses TRBV25-1 and TRBJ1-2; 9 positions agree with TRBD1. V shed 4 bases and J 8 bases; nucleotides not matched to a gene: 8. The CDR3 has 14 amino acids. The germline V gene encodes CDR1 MGHDK and CDR2 SYGVNS. CDR3 sequence reads: CASSGAGTGYGYTF. Written as DNA, the CDR3 is TGTGCCAGCAGTGGCGCTGGGACAGGGTACGGCTACACCTTC.

The chain has TRBV11-3 and TRBJ2-2, with D possibly TRBD2 on 5 matching bases. CDR1 and CDR2 from the germline V gene are SGHNT and YENEEA. V was shortened by 5 bases and J by 6 bases, with 10 bases between the two germline ends. The CDR3 totals 13 residues. The CDR3 nucleotides are TGTGCCAGCAGCCTTACTAGGCCCGGGGAGCTGTTTTTT. Translation gives CASSLTRPGELFF. Variable domain in full (rest from reference TRBV11-3 and TRBJ2-2): EAGVVQSPRYKIIEKKQPVAFWCNPISGHNTLYWYLQNLGQGPELLIRYENEEAVDDSQLPKDRFSAERLKGVDSTLKIQPAELGDSAVYLCASSLTRPGELFFGEGSRLTVL.

The chain joins TRBV18 to TRBJ1-1; D may be TRBD1 (6 bases). The germline V gene has CDR1 KGHSH and CDR2 LQKENI. The CDR3 sequence is 16 residues long. V was trimmed by 3 bases and J by 0 bases, leaving 14 bases between them. In DNA form, the CDR3 reads TGTGCCAGCTCACCGGGGTCGGACAGAATGAACACTGAAGCTTTCTTT. Protein: CASSPGSDRMNTEAFF.

The V gene is TRBV24-1, the J gene TRBJ2-3; weak D call: TRBD2 (6 bases). The V gene's germline CDR1 is KGHDR and CDR2 SFDVKD. This CDR3 has 13 residues. Trimming removed 4 bases at V and 10 bases at J, with 14 bases between. In DNA, the CDR3 is TGTGCCACCAGTGAGGGAGGTGGCGTAGCGCAGTATTTT. Translated, it gives CATSEGGGVAQYF.

This clone was found once. The V gene is TRBV27, the J gene TRBJ1-1; weak D call: TRBD1 (6 bases). Germline values: CDR1 MNHEY, CDR2 SMNVEV (reference sequence). With 3 bases removed from V and 3 bases from J, the gap between germline ends came to 11 bases. CDR3 size: 14 residues. This CDR3 reads CASSLAQGHTEAFF. CDR3 nucleotide sequence: TGTGCCAGCAGTTTGGCTCAGGGGCACACTGAAGCTTTCTTT.

The V call is TRBV29-1, the J call TRBJ2-7; the D gene is possibly TRBD1 (7 bases). V lost 6 bases, J lost 3 bases, and 12 bases lay in between. The CDR3 runs 12 residues. Per the germline V gene, CDR1 is SQVTM and CDR2 is ANQGSEA. The CDR3 region is CSVGGTDYEQYF. CDR3 coding DNA: TGCAGCGTCGGCGGGACAGACTACGAGCAGTACTTC.

This chain connects TRBV5-1 to TRBJ1-6; TRBD1 might be the D (6 bases). V was clipped by 0 bases and J by 3 bases, with 16 bases between them. Germline V CDR1 and CDR2: SGHRS, YFSETQ. There are 18 residues in the CDR3. The CDR3 bases are TGCGCCAGCAGCTTGGAGCCCGGGCTGGGACACTATAATTCACCCCTCCACTTT. This gives the protein CASSLEPGLGHYNSPLHF.

Concerning this clone itself: Other DNA sequences in this specimen translate into the identical CDR3. The rearrangement joins TRBV11-2 to TRBJ1-6, with 9 nucleotides matching TRBD1. This CDR3 comprises 14 residues. V shed 5 bases, J shed 7 bases, and the junction held 3 bases outside the gene matches. Germline CDR1 SGHAT, CDR2 FQNNGV. In DNA, the CDR3 is TGTGCCAGCAGCCTGGGGACAGGGAATTCACCCCTCCACTTT. Protein sequence: CASSLGTGNSPLHF.